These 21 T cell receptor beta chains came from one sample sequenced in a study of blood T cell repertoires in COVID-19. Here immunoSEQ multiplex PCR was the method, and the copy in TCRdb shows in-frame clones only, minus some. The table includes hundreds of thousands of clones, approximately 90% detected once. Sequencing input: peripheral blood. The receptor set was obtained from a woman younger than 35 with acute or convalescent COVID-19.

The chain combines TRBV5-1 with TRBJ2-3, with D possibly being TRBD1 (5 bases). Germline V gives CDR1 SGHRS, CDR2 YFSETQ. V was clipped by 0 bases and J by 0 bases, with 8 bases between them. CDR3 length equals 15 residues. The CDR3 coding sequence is TGCGCCAGCAGCTTGGACAGGAGAAGCACAGATACGCAGTATTTT. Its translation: CASSLDRRSTDTQYF.

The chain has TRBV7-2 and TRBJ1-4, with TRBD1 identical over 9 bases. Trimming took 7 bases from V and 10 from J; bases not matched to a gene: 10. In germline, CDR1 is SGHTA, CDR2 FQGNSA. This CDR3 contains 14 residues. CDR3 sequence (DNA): TGTGCCAGCAATCCCGGGACAGGGTGGGGAAAACTGTTTTTT. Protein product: CASNPGTGWGKLFF.

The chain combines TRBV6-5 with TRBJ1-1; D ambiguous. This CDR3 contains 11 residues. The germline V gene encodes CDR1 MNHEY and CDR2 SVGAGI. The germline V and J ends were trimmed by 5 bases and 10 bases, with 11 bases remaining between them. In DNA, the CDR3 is TGTGCCAGCAGTCAAAAAGAGAGAGCTTTCTTT. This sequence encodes CASSQKERAFF.

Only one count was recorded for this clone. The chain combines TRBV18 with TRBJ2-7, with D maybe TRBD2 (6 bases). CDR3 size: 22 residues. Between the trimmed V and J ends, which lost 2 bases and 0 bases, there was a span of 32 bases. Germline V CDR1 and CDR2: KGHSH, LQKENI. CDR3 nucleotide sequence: TGTGCCAGCTCACCATGGGGGGTCCAGGTCCCCTTTATTAACCTGGGCTCCTACGAGCAGTACTTC. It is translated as CASSPWGVQVPFINLGSYEQYF.

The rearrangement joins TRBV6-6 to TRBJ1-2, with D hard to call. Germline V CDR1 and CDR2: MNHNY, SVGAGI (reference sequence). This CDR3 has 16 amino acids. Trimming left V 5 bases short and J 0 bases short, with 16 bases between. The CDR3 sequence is CASSPRGQPTNYGYTF. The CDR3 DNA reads TGTGCCAGCAGTCCGAGAGGGCAGCCTACTAACTATGGCTACACCTTC.

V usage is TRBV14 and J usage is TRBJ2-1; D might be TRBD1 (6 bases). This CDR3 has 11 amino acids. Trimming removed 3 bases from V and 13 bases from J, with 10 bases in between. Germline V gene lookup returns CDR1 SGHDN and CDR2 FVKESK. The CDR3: CASSHRGRQFF. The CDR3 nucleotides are TGTGCCAGCAGCCACAGGGGACGACAGTTCTTC.

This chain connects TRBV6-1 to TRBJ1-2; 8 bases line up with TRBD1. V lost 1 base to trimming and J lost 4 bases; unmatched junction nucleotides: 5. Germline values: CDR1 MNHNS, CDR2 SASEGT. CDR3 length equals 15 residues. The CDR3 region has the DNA TGTGCCAGCAGTGAAGTGACAGGGGTTAGCTATGGCTACACCTTC. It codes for CASSEVTGVSYGYTF.

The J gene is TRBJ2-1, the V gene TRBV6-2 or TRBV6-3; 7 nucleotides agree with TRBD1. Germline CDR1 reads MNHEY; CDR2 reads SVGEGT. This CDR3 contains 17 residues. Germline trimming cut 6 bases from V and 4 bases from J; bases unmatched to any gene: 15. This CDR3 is CASSPGQERSPYNEQFF. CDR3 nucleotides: TGTGCCAGCAGCCCCGGACAGGAGCGTTCCCCTTACAATGAGCAGTTCTTC.

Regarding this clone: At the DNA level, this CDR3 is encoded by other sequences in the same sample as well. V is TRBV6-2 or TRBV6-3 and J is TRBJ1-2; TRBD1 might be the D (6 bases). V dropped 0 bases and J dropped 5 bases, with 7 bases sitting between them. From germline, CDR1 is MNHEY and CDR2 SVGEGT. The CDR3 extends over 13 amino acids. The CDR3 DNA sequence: TGTGCCAGCAGTTACTCAGGGGGTTATGGCTACACCTTC. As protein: CASSYSGGYGYTF.

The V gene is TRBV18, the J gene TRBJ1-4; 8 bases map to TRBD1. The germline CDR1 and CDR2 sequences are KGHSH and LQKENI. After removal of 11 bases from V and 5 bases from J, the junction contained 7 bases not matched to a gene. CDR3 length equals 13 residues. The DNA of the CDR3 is TGTGCCTCTTCCCGGACAGGGAATGAAAAACTGTTTTTT. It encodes CASSRTGNEKLFF.

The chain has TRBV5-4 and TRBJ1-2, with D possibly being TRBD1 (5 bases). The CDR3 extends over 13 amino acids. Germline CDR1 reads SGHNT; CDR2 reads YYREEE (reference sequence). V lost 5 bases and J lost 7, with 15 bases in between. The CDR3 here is CASSPQGLGGYTF. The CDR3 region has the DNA TGTGCCAGCAGTCCTCAGGGATTGGGTGGCTACACCTTC.

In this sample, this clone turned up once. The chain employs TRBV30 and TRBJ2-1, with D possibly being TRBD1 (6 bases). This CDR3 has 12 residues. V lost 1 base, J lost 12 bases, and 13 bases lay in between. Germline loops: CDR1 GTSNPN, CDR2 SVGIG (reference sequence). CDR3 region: CAWSARQDTQFF. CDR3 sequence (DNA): TGTGCCTGGAGTGCCCGACAGGATACGCAGTTCTTC.

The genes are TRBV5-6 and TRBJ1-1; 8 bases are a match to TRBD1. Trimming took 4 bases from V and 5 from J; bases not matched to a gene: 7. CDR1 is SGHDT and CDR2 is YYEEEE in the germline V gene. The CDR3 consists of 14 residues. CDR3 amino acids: CASSLGTGDTEAFF. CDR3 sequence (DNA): TGTGCCAGCAGCCTCGGGACAGGAGATACTGAAGCTTTCTTT.

The CDR3 sequence: CASSSYDRGPSPLHF. The CDR3, as DNA: TGTGCCAGCAGTAGCTATGACAGGGGGCCTTCACCCCTCCACTTT. V and J are TRBV6-6 and TRBJ1-6; 10 bases match TRBD1. The trim removed 5 bases at V and 9 bases at J, leaving 7 bases unmatched. The CDR3 runs to 15 residues. Germline CDR1 is MNHNY and CDR2 is SVGAGI (reference sequence).

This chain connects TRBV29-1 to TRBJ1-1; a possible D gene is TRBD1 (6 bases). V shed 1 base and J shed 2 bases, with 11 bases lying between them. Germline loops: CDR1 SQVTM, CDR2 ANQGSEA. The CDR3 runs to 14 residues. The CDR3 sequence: CSVEGQGINTEAFF. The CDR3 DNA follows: TGCAGCGTTGAAGGTCAGGGGATAAACACTGAAGCTTTCTTT.

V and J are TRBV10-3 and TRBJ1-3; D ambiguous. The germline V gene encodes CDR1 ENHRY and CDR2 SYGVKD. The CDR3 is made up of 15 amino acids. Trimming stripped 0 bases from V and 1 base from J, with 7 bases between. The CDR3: CAISESQISGNTIYF. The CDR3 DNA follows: TGTGCCATCAGTGAGTCACAGATTTCTGGAAACACCATATATTTT.

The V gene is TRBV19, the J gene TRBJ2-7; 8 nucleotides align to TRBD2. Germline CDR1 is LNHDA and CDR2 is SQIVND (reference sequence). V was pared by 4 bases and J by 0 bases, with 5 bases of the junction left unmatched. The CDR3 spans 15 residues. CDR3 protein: CASSTASGGSYEQYF. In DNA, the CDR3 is TGTGCCAGTAGTACCGCCAGCGGGGGCTCCTACGAGCAGTACTTC.

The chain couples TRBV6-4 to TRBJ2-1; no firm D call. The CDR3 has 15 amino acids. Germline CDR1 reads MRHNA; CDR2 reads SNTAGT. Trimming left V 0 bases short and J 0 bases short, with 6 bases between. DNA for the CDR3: TGTGCCAGCAGTGACTCGGCCAGCTCCTACAATGAGCAGTTCTTC. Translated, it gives CASSDSASSYNEQFF.

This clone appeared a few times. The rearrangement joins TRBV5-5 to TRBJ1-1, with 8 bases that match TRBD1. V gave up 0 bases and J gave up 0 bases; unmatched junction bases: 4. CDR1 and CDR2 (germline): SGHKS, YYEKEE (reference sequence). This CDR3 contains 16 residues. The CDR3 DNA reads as TGTGCCAGCAGCTTGGTCCCGACAGGGGTGAACACTGAAGCTTTCTTT. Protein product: CASSLVPTGVNTEAFF.

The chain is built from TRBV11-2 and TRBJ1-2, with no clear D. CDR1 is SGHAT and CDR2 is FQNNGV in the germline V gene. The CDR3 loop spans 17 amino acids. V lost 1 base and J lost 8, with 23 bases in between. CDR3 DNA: TGTGCCAGCAGCTTAGGTGCGAGGGTCGAGGGATCTAGGGGCTACACCTTC. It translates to CASSLGARVEGSRGYTF.

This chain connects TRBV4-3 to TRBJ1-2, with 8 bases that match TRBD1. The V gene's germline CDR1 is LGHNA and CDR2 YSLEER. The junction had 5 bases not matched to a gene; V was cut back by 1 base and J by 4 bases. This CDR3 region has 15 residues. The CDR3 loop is CASSQASQGVYGYTF. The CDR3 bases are TGCGCCAGCAGCCAAGCTTCACAGGGGGTCTATGGCTACACCTTC.